The 22 T cell receptor beta chains in this list originate from one sample, sequenced in a study of intratumoral heterogeneity in liver cancer. Method: immunoSEQ multiplex PCR; TCRdb's copy keeps in-frame clones and lacks some. The sample gives just over 20,000 clones, around 73% of which show up once; about 18% is in the top ten. Sequences were derived from tumor-adjacent normal tissue, sampled before any cancer treatment. Source of these receptors: a woman aged 70-85 years with hepatocellular carcinoma.

This clone was counted between two and nine times. V gene TRBV5-6 combines with J gene TRBJ2-7; D gene ambiguous. The CDR3 has 14 amino acids. Germline CDR1 reads SGHDT; CDR2 reads YYEEEE. Trimming left V 0 bases short and J 4 bases short, with 11 bases between. As DNA, the CDR3 is TGTGCCAGCAGCTTGGCTGAGTCAGAATACGAGCAGTACTTC. The encoded protein is CASSLAESEYEQYF.

The genes are TRBV2 and TRBJ2-1; tentative D call: TRBD2 (6 bases). The germline gives CDR1 SNHLY, CDR2 FYNNEI. This CDR3 comprises 15 residues. Trimming removed 2 bases from V and 2 bases from J, with 10 bases in between. The CDR3 reads CASSEIRTTYNEQFF. CDR3 sequence (DNA): TGTGCCAGCAGTGAAATCAGGACTACCTACAATGAGCAGTTCTTC.

The V gene is TRBV10-3, the J gene TRBJ2-7; D tentatively fits TRBD1 or TRBD2 (5 bases each). V lost 2 bases and J lost 1, with 15 bases in between. Germline values: CDR1 ENHRY, CDR2 SYGVKD. The CDR3 has 16 residues. The CDR3 nucleotides are TGTGCCATCAGTGAGCCGAGGGGTCCCGGGTCCTACGAGCAGTACTTC. This gives the protein CAISEPRGPGSYEQYF.

The rearrangement joins TRBV6-5 to TRBJ1-6; no firm D call. This CDR3 is 15 amino acids long. Germline V gives CDR1 MNHEY, CDR2 SVGAGI. The ends were cut back, 7 bases at V and 2 bases at J, with 12 bases in the middle. In DNA, the CDR3 is TGTGCCAGCACCCGACAAATAGCCTATAATTCACCCCTCCACTTT. The encoded protein is CASTRQIAYNSPLHF.

J is TRBJ1-2 and V is TRBV2; D gene unclear. V gave up 2 bases and J gave up 1 base, with 11 bases separating them. CDR1 is SNHLY, CDR2 FYNNEI, per germline. The CDR3 totals 15 residues. The CDR3 coding sequence is TGTGCCAGCAGTGAATTCTCCGGGCTTAACTATGGCTACACCTTC. Its protein is CASSEFSGLNYGYTF. Using reference TRBV2 and TRBJ1-2 for the parts outside the CDR3, the full variable domain is EPEVTQTPSHQVTQMGQEVILRCVPISNHLYFYWYRQILGQKVEFLVSFYNNEISEKSEIFDDQFSVERPDGSNFTLKIRSTKLEDSAMYFCASSEFSGLNYGYTFGSGTRLTVV.

The rearrangement joins TRBV29-1 to TRBJ1-4, with D perhaps matching TRBD1 (6 bases). The CDR3 runs to 14 residues. Germline V gene sequence: CDR1 SQVTM, CDR2 ANQGSEA. V was trimmed by 4 bases and J by 5 bases, leaving 14 bases between them. In DNA form, the CDR3 reads TGCAGCGTTGCTAGGGACATGGGGAATGAAAAACTGTTTTTT. Protein product: CSVARDMGNEKLFF. Full variable domain (remainder filled in from reference TRBV29-1 and TRBJ1-4): SAVISQKPSRDICQRGTSLTIQCQVDSQVTMMFWYRQQPGQSLTLIATANQGSEATYESGFVIDKFPISRPNLTFSTLTVSNMSPEDSSIYLCSVARDMGNEKLFFGSGTQLSVL.

This clone turned up a few times. The chain joins TRBV6-5 to TRBJ1-1; D gene ambiguous. From germline, CDR1 is MNHEY and CDR2 SVGAGI. Trimming shortened V by 3 bases and J by 4 bases, and 15 bases separated the two germline ends. The CDR3 spans 15 residues. CDR3 sequence: CASSYRGSGSTEAFF. In nucleotides, the CDR3 is TGTGCCAGCAGTTATAGAGGGAGCGGGAGCACTGAAGCTTTCTTT.

J is TRBJ2-1 and V is TRBV20-1, with D hard to call. Germline V gives CDR1 DFQATT, CDR2 SNEGSKA (reference sequence). This CDR3 has 12 residues. The V end was cut by 3 bases, the J end by 6 bases, with 9 bases between. The CDR3: CSASGPSNEQFF. CDR3 nucleotides: TGCAGTGCTAGTGGACCATCCAATGAGCAGTTCTTC.

The rearrangement joins TRBV9 to TRBJ1-3, with 7 bases lining up with TRBD1. The junction had 8 bases not matched to a gene; V was cut back by 1 base and J by 1 base. There are 17 residues in the CDR3. CDR1 is SGDLS and CDR2 is YYNGEE in the germline V gene. This CDR3 reads CASSVTWDRGSGNTIYF. In nucleotides, the CDR3 is TGTGCCAGCAGCGTAACCTGGGACAGAGGTTCTGGAAACACCATATATTTT.

V usage is TRBV28 and J usage is TRBJ1-1; D is ambiguous. CDR3 length: 17 amino acids. V lost 4 bases and J lost 0, with 18 bases in between. The germline V gene has CDR1 MDHEN and CDR2 SYDVKM. The chain's CDR3 is CASSSLSDGVLNTEAFF. The CDR3 DNA is TGTGCCAGCAGTTCCCTATCAGATGGGGTTTTGAACACTGAAGCTTTCTTT.

The chain couples TRBV7-9 to TRBJ2-3, with TRBD2 matching over 8 bases. CDR1 and CDR2 (germline): SEHNR, FQNEAQ (reference sequence). V lost 3 bases, J lost 6 bases, and 5 bases stayed unmatched. CDR3 length: 14 residues. The CDR3 loop is CASSFSGIGDTQYF. CDR3 DNA: TGTGCCAGCAGCTTTAGCGGGATTGGGGATACGCAGTATTTT.

This clone is labeled as medium-sized. The gene calls are TRBV12-3 or TRBV12-4 and TRBJ1-1; D ambiguous. V was trimmed by 6 bases and J by 8 bases, leaving 16 bases between them. This CDR3 spans 13 amino acids. This CDR3 is CASRLTPQTEAFF. CDR3 bases: TGTGCCAGCAGACTAACCCCACAGACCGAAGCTTTCTTT.

This clone appeared once. This chain joins TRBV5-3 and TRBJ1-5; tentative D call: TRBD1 (5 bases). TRBV5-3 qualifies as an ORF whose function is uncertain. CDR3 size: 17 residues. V was trimmed by 2 bases and J by 2 bases, leaving 17 bases between them. CDR3 in DNA: TGTGCCAGAAGCTTTTGGGCAGGGAGGGTTGGCAATCAGCCCCAGCATTTT. Translating it yields CARSFWAGRVGNQPQHF.

V is TRBV10-3 and J is TRBJ2-1, with 7 bases lining up with TRBD2. CDR1 is ENHRY and CDR2 is SYGVKD in the germline V gene. This CDR3 spans 15 amino acids. Unmatched junction bases numbered 6, after V lost 2 bases and J lost 5 bases. Here the CDR3 reads CAISEVSGFHNEQFF. The CDR3 bases are TGTGCCATCAGTGAGGTTAGCGGGTTTCACAATGAGCAGTTCTTC.

The rearrangement links TRBV6-5 to TRBJ2-7, with D maybe TRBD1 (6 bases). The CDR3 sequence is 14 residues long. V lost 6 bases and J 6 bases, leaving 18 bases between the germline ends. Germline V lookup: CDR1 MNHEY, CDR2 SVGAGI. The CDR3 bases are TGTGCCAGCAGGGAGGACGGTGGGACACGCGAGCAGTACTTC. Amino acids: CASREDGGTREQYF.

The chain uses TRBV6-7 and TRBJ2-1; 14 bases map to TRBD2. TRBV6-7 is an ORF for which the function is uncertain. Trimming took 5 bases from V and 0 from J; bases not matched to a gene: 6. The CDR3 loop spans 18 amino acids. CDR3 loop: CASSKGLAGELSYNEQFF. The CDR3 region has the DNA TGTGCCAGCAGTAAGGGACTAGCGGGAGAGCTCTCCTACAATGAGCAGTTCTTC.

This chain joins TRBV18 and TRBJ2-5; D call uncertain. The CDR3 sequence is 14 residues long. Trimming stripped 0 bases from V and 2 bases from J, with 7 bases between. Per the germline V gene, CDR1 is KGHSH and CDR2 is LQKENI. The CDR3 loop is CASSPPFHQETQYF. CDR3 coding DNA: TGTGCCAGCTCACCACCTTTTCATCAAGAGACCCAGTACTTC.

By sample share, this clone is medium-sized. The gene calls are TRBV27 and TRBJ2-2, with D perhaps given as TRBD1 or TRBD2 (5 bases each). Trimming removed 10 bases at V and 2 bases at J, with 8 bases between. The CDR3 runs to 12 residues. Germline V CDR1 and CDR2: MNHEY, SMNVEV (reference sequence). CDR3 protein: CATRDNTGELFF. The CDR3, as DNA: TGTGCCACCAGGGACAACACCGGGGAGCTGTTTTTT.

By share, this clone counts as large. V is TRBV4-1 and J is TRBJ1-1; D may be TRBD1 (5 bases). The CDR3 runs to 16 residues. The V gene lost 4 bases and the J gene lost 3 bases, with 18 bases spanning the gap. Germline CDR1 MGHRA, CDR2 YSYEKL. CDR3 sequence reads: CASSLQDSPWDTEAFF. CDR3 coding DNA: TGCGCCAGCAGCCTACAAGACAGCCCATGGGACACTGAAGCTTTCTTT.

This clone was observed once. The genes are TRBV3-1 (or the pseudogene TRBV3-2) and TRBJ2-7, with TRBD2 matching over 7 bases. V was clipped by 6 bases and J by 7 bases; unmatched bases: 6. This CDR3 contains 12 residues. CDR1 is LGHDT and CDR2 is YNNKEL in the germline V gene (reference sequence). CDR3 nucleotides: TGTGCCAGCAGGGGAGGGCCTGGAGAGCAGTACTTC. Its translation: CASRGGPGEQYF.

The gene calls are TRBV3-1 (or the pseudogene TRBV3-2) and TRBJ2-2, with D maybe TRBD2 (6 bases). This CDR3 has 14 amino acids. V shed 6 bases and J shed 1 base, with 9 bases lying between them. Germline CDR1 reads LGHDT; CDR2 reads YNNKEL (reference sequence). In nucleotides, the CDR3 is TGTGCCAGCAGACATAGCGGGAACACCGGGGAGCTGTTTTTT. It is translated as CASRHSGNTGELFF.

CDR3 region: CASSFINTISGSQVYEQYF. In DNA, the CDR3 is TGTGCCAGCAGTTTCATCAACACCATAAGCGGGAGCCAAGTCTACGAGCAGTACTTC. The rearrangement uses TRBV28 and TRBJ2-7, with 8 nucleotides matching TRBD2. J gave up 3 bases and V 3 bases, and 19 bases lay outside the gene matches. CDR1 is MDHEN, CDR2 SYDVKM, per germline. This CDR3 has 19 residues. The full variable domain, with the rest looked up from reference TRBV28 and TRBJ2-7, is DVKVTQSSRYLVKRTGEKVFLECVQDMDHENMFWYRQDPGLGLRLIYFSYDVKMKEKGDIPEGYSVSREKKERFSLILESASTNQTSMYLCASSFINTISGSQVYEQYFGPGTRLTVT.